This entry features one TCR beta chain sequence. A much larger clone is a single base away; this may be a read error. The final CDR3 position lacks the conserved phenylalanine or tryptophan, pointing to a likely read error. A modified ARM-PCR protocol with three rounds of nested PCR amplified TCRbeta. Via MiXCR, TCRdb re-called the multiplex PCR reads, giving one row per CDR3 protein. The sample lists roughly 150,000 distinct CDR3 sequences; about 71% were seen once. These data belong to a study of tumor and adjacent non-tumor tissue in lung cancer. Per germline, CDR1 MNHEY and CDR2 SVGAGI. The V end was cut by 5 bases, the J end by 6 bases, with 14 bases between. There are 13 residues in the CDR3. This sample's RNA came from whole unsorted tissue.

The TCR originated in a man in his 60s with small cell lung cancer. The source material was lung tumor tissue. This sequence joins TRBV6-5 and TRBJ2-7; a possible D gene is TRBD1 (6 bases). The CDR3 is CASSAPGTLEQYL. CDR3 sequence (DNA): TGTGCCAGCAGTGCCCCCGGGACACTCGAGCAGTACCTC.